What follows is one TCR beta chain and its context. Its target is unknown. This may stem from a read error, because a much larger clone lies one nucleotide away. These data are taken from a study of molecular identifiers for immune sequencing clone quantification. As for the study in general: Sequencing covered four of five parts into which replicate RNA from around 20,000 or 100,000 naive CD8 cells was split. Whole-study results and caveats: The study found clones above 20 RNA copies held over 99% of effector molecules and under 1% in naive cells.

With listed TCR primers and previously described methods, bulk TCR libraries were prepared. TCRdb re-derived calls from the PCR reads in MiXCR, one entry per CDR3 protein. The data hold over 550,000 distinct CDR3 sequences, with about 25% observed a single time. Germline-derived CDR1 and CDR2 are SGHVS and FNYEAQ. The CDR3 spans 15 residues. Sorted cell numbers of about 19,000 to 1,000,000, with 10%, 30% or 50% RNA, served as input for naive CD8 libraries. The origin of this receptor is a human donor in good health. Some libraries in this study had Jurkat cell RNA spiked in. The genes are TRBV7-6 and TRBJ2-7; possibly TRBD1 or TRBD2 for D (5 bases each). Sequencing was carried out using naive CD8+ T cells from blood, with Jurkat cell RNA spiked in. Subset reported: FACS-sorted CD8+CD4-CCR7+CD45RA+ naive T cells. Here the CDR3 DNA reads TGTGCCGGCAGCCACCGGGACGGAGGTTCCTACGAGCAGTACTTC. Translation: CAGSHRDGGSYEQYF.